The subject of this entry is one TCR beta chain. These data are taken from a study of blood T cells in healthy people across ages. Germline loops: CDR1 MDHEN, CDR2 SYDVKM. The CDR3 is 16 residues long. Trimming shortened V by 1 base and J by 0 bases, and 10 bases separated the two germline ends. With a J-beta primer mix and a sample-barcoded 5' primer, a second PCR ran roughly 6 to 11 cycles. TCRdb re-analysed the 5' RACE reads in MiXCR, keeping a single row per CDR3 protein. Of 700,000 to 900,000 distinct CDR3 sequences in the sample, approximately 53% are singletons; the top ten hold roughly 37%. This clonotype originated in a man aged 80 or over in good health. Input material: blood. V usage is TRBV28 and J usage is TRBJ2-4; D is unclear. The CDR3 loop is CASSLSDTVAKNIQYF. In nucleotides, the CDR3 is TGTGCCAGCAGTTTATCTGACACTGTAGCCAAAAACATTCAGTACTTC.